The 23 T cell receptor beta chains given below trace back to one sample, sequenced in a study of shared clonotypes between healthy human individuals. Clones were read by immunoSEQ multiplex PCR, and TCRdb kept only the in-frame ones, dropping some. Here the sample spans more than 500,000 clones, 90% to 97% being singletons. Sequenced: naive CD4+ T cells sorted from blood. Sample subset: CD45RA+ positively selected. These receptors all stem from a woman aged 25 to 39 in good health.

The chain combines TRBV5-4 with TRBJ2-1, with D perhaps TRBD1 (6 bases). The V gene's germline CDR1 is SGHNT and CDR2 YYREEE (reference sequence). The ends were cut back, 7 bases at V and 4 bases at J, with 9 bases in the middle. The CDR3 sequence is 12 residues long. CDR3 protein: CASSQGYNEQFF. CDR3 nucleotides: TGTGCCAGCTCACAGGGATACAATGAGCAGTTCTTC.

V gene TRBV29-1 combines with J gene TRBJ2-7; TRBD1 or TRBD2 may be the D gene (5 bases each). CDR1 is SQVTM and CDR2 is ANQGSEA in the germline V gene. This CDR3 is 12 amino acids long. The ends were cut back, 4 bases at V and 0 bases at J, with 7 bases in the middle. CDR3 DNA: TGCAGCGTTGCGAGGGGCTCCTACGAGCAGTACTTC. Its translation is CSVARGSYEQYF.

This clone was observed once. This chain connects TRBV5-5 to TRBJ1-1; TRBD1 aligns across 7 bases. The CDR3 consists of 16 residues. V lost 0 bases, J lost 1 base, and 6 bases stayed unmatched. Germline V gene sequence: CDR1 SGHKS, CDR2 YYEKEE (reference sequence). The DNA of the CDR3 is TGTGCCAGCAGCTTGGCCGCAAACAGGGGGAACACTGAAGCTTTCTTT. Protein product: CASSLAANRGNTEAFF.

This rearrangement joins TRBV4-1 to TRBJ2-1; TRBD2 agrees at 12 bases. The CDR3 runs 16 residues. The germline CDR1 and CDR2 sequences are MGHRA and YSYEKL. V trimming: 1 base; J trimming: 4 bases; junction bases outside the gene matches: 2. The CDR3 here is CASSQGLAGVYNEQFF. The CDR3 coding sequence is TGCGCCAGCAGCCAAGGACTAGCGGGAGTGTACAATGAGCAGTTCTTC.

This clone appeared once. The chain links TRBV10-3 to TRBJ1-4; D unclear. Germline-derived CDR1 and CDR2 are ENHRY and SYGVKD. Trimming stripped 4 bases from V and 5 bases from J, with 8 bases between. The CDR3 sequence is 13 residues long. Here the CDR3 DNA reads TGTGCCATCAGTGCAGGCGAAAATGAAAAACTGTTTTTT. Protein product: CAISAGENEKLFF.

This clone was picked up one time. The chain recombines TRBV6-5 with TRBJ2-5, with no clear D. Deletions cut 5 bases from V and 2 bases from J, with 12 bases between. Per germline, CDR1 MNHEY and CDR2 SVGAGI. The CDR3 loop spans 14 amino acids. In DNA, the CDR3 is TGTGCCAGCAGTGCGTCAAGGGTGCAAGAGACCCAGTACTTC. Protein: CASSASRVQETQYF.

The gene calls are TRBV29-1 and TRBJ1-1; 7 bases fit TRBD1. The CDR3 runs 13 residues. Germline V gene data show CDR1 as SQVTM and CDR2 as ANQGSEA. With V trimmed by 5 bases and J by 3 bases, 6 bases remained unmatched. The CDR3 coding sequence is TGCAGCGTTTACAGACAGGGCTACACTGAAGCTTTCTTT. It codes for CSVYRQGYTEAFF.

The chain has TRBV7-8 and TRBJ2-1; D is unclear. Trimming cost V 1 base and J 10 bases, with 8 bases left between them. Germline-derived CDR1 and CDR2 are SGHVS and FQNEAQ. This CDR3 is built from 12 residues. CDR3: CASSLGRIEQFF. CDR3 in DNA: TGTGCCAGCAGCTTAGGCCGTATCGAGCAGTTCTTC. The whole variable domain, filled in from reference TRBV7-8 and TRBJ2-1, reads GAGVSQSPRYKVAKRGQDVALRCDPISGHVSLFWYQQALGQGPEFLTYFQNEAQLDKSGLPSDRFFAERPEGSVSTLKIQRTQQEDSAVYLCASSLGRIEQFFGPGTRLTVL.

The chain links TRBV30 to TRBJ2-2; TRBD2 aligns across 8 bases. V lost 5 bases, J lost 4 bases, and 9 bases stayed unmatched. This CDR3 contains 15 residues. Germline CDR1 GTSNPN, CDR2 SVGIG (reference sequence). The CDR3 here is CAWGQAGVGTGELFF. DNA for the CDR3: TGTGCCTGGGGTCAAGCGGGAGTCGGCACCGGGGAGCTGTTTTTT.

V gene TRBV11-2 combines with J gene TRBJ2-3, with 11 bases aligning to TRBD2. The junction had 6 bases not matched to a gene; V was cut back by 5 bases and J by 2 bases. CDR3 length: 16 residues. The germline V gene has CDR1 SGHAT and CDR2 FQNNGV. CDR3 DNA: TGTGCCAGCAGCCTGGTAGCGGGAGGGCTCACAGATACGCAGTATTTT. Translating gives CASSLVAGGLTDTQYF. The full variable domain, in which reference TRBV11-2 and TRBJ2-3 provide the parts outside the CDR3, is EAGVAQSPRYKIIEKRQSVAFWCNPISGHATLYWYQQILGQGPKLLIQFQNNGVVDDSQLPKDRFSAERLKGVDSTLKIQPAKLEDSAVYLCASSLVAGGLTDTQYFGPGTRLTVL.

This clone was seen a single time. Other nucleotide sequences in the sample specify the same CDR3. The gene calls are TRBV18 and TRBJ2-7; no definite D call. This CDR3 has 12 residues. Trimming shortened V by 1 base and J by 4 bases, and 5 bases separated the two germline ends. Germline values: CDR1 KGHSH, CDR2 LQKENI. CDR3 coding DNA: TGTGCCAGCTCACCACGGAGTTACGAGCAGTACTTC. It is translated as CASSPRSYEQYF.

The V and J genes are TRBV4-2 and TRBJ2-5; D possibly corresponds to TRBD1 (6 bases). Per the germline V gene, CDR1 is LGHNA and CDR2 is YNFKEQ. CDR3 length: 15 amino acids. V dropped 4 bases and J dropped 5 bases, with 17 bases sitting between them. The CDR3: CASSPSSHRDETQYF. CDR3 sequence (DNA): TGTGCCAGCAGCCCTTCTTCCCACAGGGATGAGACCCAGTACTTC.

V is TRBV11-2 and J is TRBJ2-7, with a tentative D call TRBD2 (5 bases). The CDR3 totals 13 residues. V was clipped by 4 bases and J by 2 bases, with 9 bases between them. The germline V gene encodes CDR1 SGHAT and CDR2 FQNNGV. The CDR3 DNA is TGTGCCAGCAGCTACAGCGGTCCCTACGAGCAGTACTTC. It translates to CASSYSGPYEQYF.

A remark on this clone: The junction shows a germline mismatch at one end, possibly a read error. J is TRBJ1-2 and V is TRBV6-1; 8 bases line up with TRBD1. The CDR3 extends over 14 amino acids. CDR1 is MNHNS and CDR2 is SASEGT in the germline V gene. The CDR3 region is CASRGLRQGAVILF. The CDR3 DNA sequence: TGTGCCAGCAGGGGTTTACGGCAGGGGGCGGTTATTCTCTTC.

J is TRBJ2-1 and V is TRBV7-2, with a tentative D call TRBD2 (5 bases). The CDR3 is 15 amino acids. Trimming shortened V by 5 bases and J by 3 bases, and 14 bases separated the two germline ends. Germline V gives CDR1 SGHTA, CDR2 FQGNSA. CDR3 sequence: CASSPKTGVYNEQFF. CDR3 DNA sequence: TGTGCCAGCAGCCCGAAGACCGGGGTCTACAATGAGCAGTTCTTC.

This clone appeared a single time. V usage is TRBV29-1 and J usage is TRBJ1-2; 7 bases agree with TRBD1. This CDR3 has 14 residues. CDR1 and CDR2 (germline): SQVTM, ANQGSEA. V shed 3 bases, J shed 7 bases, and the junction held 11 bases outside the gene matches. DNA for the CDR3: TGCAGCGTTGAGGACGACAGGGTTTATCGTGGCTACACCTTC. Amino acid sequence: CSVEDDRVYRGYTF. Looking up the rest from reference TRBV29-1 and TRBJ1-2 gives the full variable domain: SAVISQKPSRDICQRGTSLTIQCQVDSQVTMMFWYRQQPGQSLTLIATANQGSEATYESGFVIDKFPISRPNLTFSTLTVSNMSPEDSSIYLCSVEDDRVYRGYTFGSGTRLTVV.

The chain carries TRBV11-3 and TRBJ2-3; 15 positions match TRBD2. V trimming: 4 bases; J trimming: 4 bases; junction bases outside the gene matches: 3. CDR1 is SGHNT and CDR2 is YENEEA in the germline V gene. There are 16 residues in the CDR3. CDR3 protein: CASSSGLAGGSDTQYF. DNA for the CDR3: TGTGCCAGCAGCTCGGGACTAGCGGGAGGTTCAGATACGCAGTATTTT.

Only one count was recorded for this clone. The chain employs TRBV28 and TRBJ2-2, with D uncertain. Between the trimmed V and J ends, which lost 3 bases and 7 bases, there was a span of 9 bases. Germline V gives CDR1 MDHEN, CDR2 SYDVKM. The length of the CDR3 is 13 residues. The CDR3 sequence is CASSLSVHGELFF. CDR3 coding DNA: TGTGCCAGCAGTTTGAGCGTTCACGGGGAGCTGTTTTTT.

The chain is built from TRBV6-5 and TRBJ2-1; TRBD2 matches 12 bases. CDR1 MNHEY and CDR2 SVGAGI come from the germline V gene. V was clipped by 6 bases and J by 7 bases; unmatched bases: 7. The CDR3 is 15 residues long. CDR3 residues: CASSPPSGRENEQFF. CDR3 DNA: TGTGCCAGCAGCCCTCCTAGCGGGAGGGAGAATGAGCAGTTCTTC.

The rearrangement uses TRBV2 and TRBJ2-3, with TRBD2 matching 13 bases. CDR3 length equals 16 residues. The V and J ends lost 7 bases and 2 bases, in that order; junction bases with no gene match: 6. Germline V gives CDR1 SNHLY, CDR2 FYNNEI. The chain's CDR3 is CASTRLAGGFTDTQYF. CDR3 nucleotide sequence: TGTGCCAGCACCAGACTAGCGGGAGGCTTCACAGATACGCAGTATTTT. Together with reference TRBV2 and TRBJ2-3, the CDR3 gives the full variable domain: EPEVTQTPSHQVTQMGQEVILRCVPISNHLYFYWYRQILGQKVEFLVSFYNNEISEKSEIFDDQFSVERPDGSNFTLKIRSTKLEDSAMYFCASTRLAGGFTDTQYFGPGTRLTVL.

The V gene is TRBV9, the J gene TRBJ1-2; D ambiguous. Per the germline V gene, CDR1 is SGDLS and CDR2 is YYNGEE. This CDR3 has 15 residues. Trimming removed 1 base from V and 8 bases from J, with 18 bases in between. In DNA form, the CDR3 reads TGTGCCAGCAGCGTAACCCCTTATTCCGCTGACGGCTACACCTTC. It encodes CASSVTPYSADGYTF.

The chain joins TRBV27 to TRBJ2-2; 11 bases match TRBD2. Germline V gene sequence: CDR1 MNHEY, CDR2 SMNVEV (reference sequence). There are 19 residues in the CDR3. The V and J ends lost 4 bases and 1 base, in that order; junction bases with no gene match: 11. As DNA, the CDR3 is TGTGCCAGCAGTTCCGTAGGGCTAGCGGGAGGCGTGAACACCGGGGAGCTGTTTTTT. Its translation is CASSSVGLAGGVNTGELFF.

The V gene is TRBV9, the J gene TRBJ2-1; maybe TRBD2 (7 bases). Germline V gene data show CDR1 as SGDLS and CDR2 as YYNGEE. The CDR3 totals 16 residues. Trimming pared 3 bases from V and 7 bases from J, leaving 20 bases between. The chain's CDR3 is CASSEGGGGPKNEQFF. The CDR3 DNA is TGTGCCAGCAGCGAGGGAGGGGGAGGGCCTAAGAATGAGCAGTTCTTC. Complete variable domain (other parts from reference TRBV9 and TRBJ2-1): DSGVTQTPKHLITATGQRVTLRCSPRSGDLSVYWYQQSLDQGLQFLIQYYNGEERAKGNILERFSAQQFPDLHSELNLSSLELGDSALYFCASSEGGGGPKNEQFFGPGTRLTVL.